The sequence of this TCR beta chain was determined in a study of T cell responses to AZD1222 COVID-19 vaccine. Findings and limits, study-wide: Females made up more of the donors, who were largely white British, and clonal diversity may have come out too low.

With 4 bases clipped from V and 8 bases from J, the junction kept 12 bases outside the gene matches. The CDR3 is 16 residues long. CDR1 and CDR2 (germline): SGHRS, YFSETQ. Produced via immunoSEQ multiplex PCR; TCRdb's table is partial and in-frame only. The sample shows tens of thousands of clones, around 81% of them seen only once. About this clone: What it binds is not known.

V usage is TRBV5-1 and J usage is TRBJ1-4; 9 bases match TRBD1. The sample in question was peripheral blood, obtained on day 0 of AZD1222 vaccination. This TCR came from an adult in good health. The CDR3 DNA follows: TGCGCCAGCAGCCGAACCGGGACAGGGCGGCGGGAAAAACTGTTTTTT. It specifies CASSRTGTGRREKLFF.